This is a list of T cell receptor beta chains from one sample in a study of T cell changes during pregnancy in multiple sclerosis. Libraries were prepared by immunoSEQ multiplex PCR; TCRdb keeps only in-frame clonotypes and omits some of them. The sample contains around 31,000 clones, 85% to 95% of which appear only once. The source material was CD4+ T cells from peripheral blood mononuclear cells, sampled in the second trimester of pregnancy. These receptors came from a female donor with multiple sclerosis, enrolled in a pregnancy study. CDR3s include the opening cysteine and the closing phenylalanine or tryptophan. A D gene is named only where the DNA matches it firmly. Clone size is stated in some rows and not others, as once, few, many or a class when expanded.

D gene | clone size | J gene | V gene | CDR3 protein | CDR3 DNA
TRBD1 | - | TRBJ2-1 | TRBV7-6 | CASSYPGSGTGVNNEQFF | TGTGCCAGCAGCTACCCTGGATCCGGGACAGGGGTGAACAATGAGCAGTTCTTC
- | - | TRBJ1-2 | TRBV19 | CASSSGGRGNYGYTF | TGTGCCAGTAGTTCGGGGGGAAGGGGAAACTATGGCTACACCTTC
- | - | TRBJ2-3 | TRBV7-6 | CASSSSLAGPNTQYF | TGTGCCAGCAGCTCTAGTCTGGCGGGACCCAATACGCAGTATTTT
- | - | TRBJ2-7 | TRBV21-1 | CASSSLLGRVYEQYF | TGTGCCAGCAGCTCTCTCTTGGGCAGGGTCTACGAGCAGTACTTC
- | - | TRBJ1-2 | TRBV30 | CAWSVGSSGGYTF | TGTGCCTGGAGTGTAGGCTCCTCGGGGGGCTACACCTTC
- | - | TRBJ1-4 | TRBV29-1 | CSGGGEKLFF | TGCAGCGGGGGAGGGGAAAAACTGTTTTTT
TRBD2 | - | TRBJ2-5 | TRBV19 | CASSARRLADQETQYF | TGTGCCAGTAGTGCTCGACGACTAGCGGACCAAGAGACCCAGTACTTC
- | - | TRBJ1-2 | TRBV30 | CAWSEGGARGYTF | TGTGCCTGGAGTGAAGGTGGGGCGAGGGGCTACACCTTC
TRBD1 | - | TRBJ2-5 | TRBV5-6 | CASSPEQGAPQETQYF | TGTGCCAGCAGCCCGGAACAGGGGGCCCCACAAGAGACCCAGTACTTC
- | - | TRBJ2-2 | TRBV30 | CAWSPHSTGELFF | TGTGCCTGGAGTCCGCACAGCACCGGGGAGCTGTTTTTT
- | - | TRBJ1-2 | TRBV19 | CASSMARESMGYTF | TGTGCCAGTAGTATGGCCCGGGAGAGCATGGGCTACACCTTC
- | - | TRBJ1-1 | TRBV7-8 | CASSSSRVLNTEAFF | TGTGCCAGCAGCTCCAGCCGGGTTCTGAACACTGAAGCTTTCTTT
- | few | TRBJ1-1 | TRBV5-1 | CASSLSGSGNTEAFF | TGCGCCAGCAGCTTGAGTGGGAGTGGAAACACTGAAGCTTTCTTT
TRBD1 | - | TRBJ1-2 | TRBV2 | CASQIAGQMNYGYTF | TGTGCCAGTCAAATAGCGGGACAGATGAACTATGGCTACACCTTC
- | - | TRBJ1-6 | TRBV30 | CAWSFPNSPLHF | TGTGCCTGGAGTTTCCCGAATTCACCCCTCCACTTT
TRBD1 | - | TRBJ2-7 | TRBV2 | CASRGGQGLQQGMKQYF | TGTGCCAGCAGGGGGGGACAGGGTTTGCAGCAGGGGATGAAGCAGTACTTC
- | - | TRBJ2-3 | TRBV15 | CATSRDPLTLPGDTDTQYF | TGTGCCACCAGCAGAGATCCCCTGACTCTCCCGGGGGACACAGATACGCAGTATTTT
TRBD1 | - | TRBJ1-5 | TRBV18 | CASSPLGTGGSQPQHF | TGTGCCAGCTCACCATTAGGGACAGGGGGAAGTCAGCCCCAGCATTTT
TRBD1 | - | TRBJ1-1 | TRBV5-1 | CASSPALGTGHPEAFF | TGCGCCAGCAGCCCCGCTCTCGGGACAGGGCACCCTGAAGCTTTCTTT
TRBD1 | - | TRBJ1-4 | TRBV27 | CASSFLQGGREKLFF | TGTGCCAGCAGTTTCCTACAGGGGGGACGAGAAAAACTGTTTTTT
- | - | TRBJ1-1 | TRBV29-1 | CSVVFSTTEAFF | TGCAGCGTTGTTTTCTCGACTACTGAAGCTTTCTTT
- | - | TRBJ2-2 | TRBV19 | CASSTTSSGLFF | TGTGCCAGTAGTACAACGTCGTCCGGGCTGTTTTTT
- | - | TRBJ1-1 | TRBV11-1 | CASSLGTVNTEAFF | TGTGCCAGCAGCTTGGGGACTGTGAACACTGAAGCTTTCTTT
- | - | TRBJ2-2 | TRBV6-1 | CASKQVYTGELFF | TGTGCCAGCAAACAAGTTTACACCGGGGAGCTGTTTTTT
TRBD1 | - | TRBJ2-1 | TRBV4-3 | CASSQDRWTGTNEQFF | TGCGCCAGCAGCCAAGATCGATGGACAGGGACAAATGAGCAGTTCTTC
- | - | TRBJ1-2 | TRBV20-1 | CSASILGYTF | TGCAGTGCGAGTATCCTGGGCTACACCTTC
TRBD1 | - | TRBJ2-3 | TRBV30 | CAWSKNRDRAHQYF | TGTGCCTGGAGCAAAAACCGGGACAGGGCGCATCAGTATTTT
TRBD2 | - | TRBJ2-1 | TRBV2 | CASSAGLAGGPGSYNEQFF | TGTGCCAGCAGCGCTGGACTAGCGGGAGGGCCGGGGTCCTACAATGAGCAGTTCTTC
- | - | TRBJ1-5 | TRBV30 | CAWSVHAGAYNQPQHF | TGTGCCTGGAGTGTACACGCAGGGGCTTACAATCAGCCCCAGCATTTT
TRBD2 | - | TRBJ2-1 | TRBV5-1 | CASSGGQLAGTQFF | TGCGCCAGCAGCGGGGGGCAGCTAGCGGGGACGCAGTTCTTC
TRBD2 | - | TRBJ2-7 | TRBV30 | CAWSVQLAGGPSYEQYF | TGTGCCTGGAGTGTACAGCTAGCGGGAGGGCCGTCATACGAGCAGTACTTC
- | once | TRBJ2-7 | TRBV19 | CASSIRNPYDEQYF | TGTGCCAGTAGTATCAGGAACCCCTACGACGAGCAGTACTTC
- | - | TRBJ2-2 | TRBV28 | CASTALRITGELFF | TGTGCCAGCACCGCCCTCAGAATTACCGGGGAGCTGTTTTTT
- | - | TRBJ1-5 | TRBV2 | CASSELWGRGNQPQHF | TGTGCCAGCAGTGAATTGTGGGGTCGGGGGAATCAGCCCCAGCATTTT
TRBD1 | - | TRBJ2-2 | TRBV4-1 | CASSHPPGTGGTFYTGELFF | TGCGCCAGCAGCCATCCGCCCGGGACAGGGGGCACCTTTTACACCGGGGAGCTGTTTTTT
- | few | TRBJ1-4 | TRBV18 | CASSPGREKLFF | TGTGCCAGCTCACCAGGGAGGGAAAAACTGTTTTTT
- | - | TRBJ1-1 | TRBV2 | CASQRGRGENTEAFF | TGTGCCTCGCAAAGGGGTCGGGGGGAAAACACTGAAGCTTTCTTT
- | few | TRBJ1-5 | TRBV4-1 | CASSQEQGWAPQHF | TGCGCCAGCAGCCAAGAGCAGGGTTGGGCGCCCCAGCATTTT
- | - | TRBJ2-3 | TRBV5-1 | CASGQVRETDTQYF | TGCGCCAGCGGCCAGGTGAGAGAGACAGATACGCAGTATTTT
TRBD2 | - | TRBJ2-3 | TRBV7-2 | CASSLGGSGSPQYF | TGTGCCAGCAGCTTAGGTGGTAGCGGGAGCCCTCAGTATTTT
TRBD1 | - | TRBJ1-1 | TRBV13 | CASSRSGGTEAFF | TGTGCCAGCAGCCGATCAGGGGGTACTGAAGCTTTCTTT
- | - | TRBJ2-3 | TRBV27 | CASSPSRLATQYF | TGTGCCAGCAGTCCCTCAAGGTTAGCTACGCAGTATTTT
- | - | TRBJ1-5 | TRBV5-6 | CASSFGGNQPQHF | TGTGCCAGCAGCTTCGGGGGGAATCAGCCCCAGCATTTT
- | - | TRBJ1-1 | TRBV9 | CASSVEAGMNTEAFF | TGTGCCAGCAGCGTAGAAGCAGGCATGAACACTGAAGCTTTCTTT
TRBD2 | once | TRBJ2-5 | TRBV28 | CASSSRRREVKTQYF | TGTGCCAGCAGCTCCAGGCGGCGGGAGGTAAAGACCCAGTACTTC
TRBD2 | - | TRBJ2-2 | TRBV10-1 | CASSEGGLAGVVGELFF | TGCGCCAGCAGTGAGGGCGGACTAGCGGGAGTGGTCGGGGAGCTGTTTTTT
TRBD1 | - | TRBJ2-7 | TRBV11-2 | CASSLQGATYEQYF | TGTGCCAGCAGCTTACAGGGGGCTACCTACGAGCAGTACTTC
- | - | TRBJ2-2 | TRBV5-4 | CASSFASFGTGELFF | TGTGCCAGCAGCTTTGCTTCATTCGGCACCGGGGAGCTGTTTTTT